A selection of T cell receptor beta chains follows, all from one sample in a study of PD-1 blockade in classical Hodgkin lymphoma. Some clones are missing from TCRdb's copy, which holds only in-frame ones; the method was immunoSEQ multiplex PCR. Of roughly 40,000 clones in the sample, around nine tenths are singletons; the top ten hold approximately 9.1%. Sample: peripheral blood mononuclear cells (PBMCs), taken at baseline. Every receptor here comes from a human donor with classical Hodgkin lymphoma. Both conserved end residues are part of each CDR3. A D gene is named only where the DNA matches it firmly. Clone size, where shown, is once, few, many, or a class for clones that have expanded.

clone_size d_call j_call v_call cdr3_aa cdr3_nt
. . TRBJ2-6 TRBV19 CASSFDLSGANVLTF TGTGCCAGTAGTTTCGACCTTTCTGGGGCCAACGTCCTGACTTTC
. . TRBJ2-2 TRBV7-2 CASTLTATGELFF TGTGCCAGCACCCTCACAGCTACCGGGGAGCTGTTTTTT
. TRBD1 TRBJ1-1 TRBV9 CASSASPAAAGGSEAFF TGTGCCAGCAGCGCGAGCCCCGCCGCGGCAGGGGGGTCTGAAGCTTTCTTT
few . TRBJ1-2 TRBV5-4 CASSLGGPSLNNYGYTF TGTGCCAGCAGCCTGGGCGGGCCCAGCCTCAATAACTATGGCTACACCTTC
. . TRBJ1-2 TRBV7-9 CASSLTVAETNYGYTF TGTGCCAGCAGCTTAACGGTGGCCGAGACTAACTATGGCTACACCTTC
. TRBD2 TRBJ2-3 TRBV27 CASSLFAGVITDTQYF TGTGCCAGCAGTTTATTTGCGGGAGTGATCACAGATACGCAGTATTTT
. . TRBJ2-7 TRBV7-9 CASSPGGEQYF TGTGCCAGCAGCCCAGGCGGCGAGCAGTACTTC
. TRBD1 TRBJ2-3 TRBV7-3 CASSGGTGRTDTQYF TGTGCCAGCAGCGGAGGGACAGGGCGCACAGATACGCAGTATTTT
. . TRBJ2-1 TRBV6-1 CASSRTLNEQFF TGTGCCAGCAGTAGGACACTTAATGAGCAGTTCTTC
. . TRBJ2-7 TRBV27 CASSLYRVIFPLLGEQYF TGTGCCAGCAGTTTATACAGGGTTATTTTCCCTCTACTGGGCGAGCAGTACTTC
once . TRBJ1-4 TRBV18 CASSPGAINEKLFF TGTGCCAGCTCACCCGGGGCCATCAATGAAAAACTGTTTTTT
. . TRBJ2-3 TRBV7-3 CASSPMGDPPGDTQYF TGTGCCAGCAGCCCCATGGGGGACCCCCCGGGAGATACGCAGTATTTT
. . TRBJ1-1 TRBV10-3 CAISEGAEAFF TGTGCCATCAGCGAAGGCGCTGAAGCTTTCTTT
. TRBD2 TRBJ2-7 TRBV29-1 CSVNSGGFSSEQYF TGCAGCGTTAATAGCGGGGGGTTCTCTTCCGAGCAGTACTTC
. . TRBJ2-5 TRBV18 CASSTLPQETQYF TGTGCCAGCTCTACCCTCCCTCAAGAGACCCAGTACTTC
. . TRBJ1-3 TRBV9 CASSDGRGSGNTIYF TGTGCCAGCAGCGACGGCAGAGGCTCTGGAAACACCATATATTTT
. . TRBJ2-7 TRBV28 CASSFARGYEQYF TGTGCCAGCAGTTTTGCCAGGGGCTACGAGCAGTACTTC
. . TRBJ1-1 TRBV6-1 CASSELFTEAFF TGTGCCAGCAGTGAGTTGTTCACTGAAGCTTTCTTT
. TRBD1 TRBJ1-6 TRBV9 CASSVEGALSSPLHF TGTGCCAGCAGCGTAGAGGGGGCGTTAAGCTCACCCCTCCACTTT
. TRBD2 TRBJ2-2 TRBV7-6 CASSITSGTRKDTGELFF TGTGCCAGCAGTATTACTAGCGGGACTCGAAAGGACACCGGGGAGCTGTTTTTT
. . TRBJ2-7 TRBV28 CASSLSDGGRKMGREQYF TGTGCCAGCAGTTTATCCGATGGGGGGCGTAAAATGGGAAGAGAGCAGTACTTC
once TRBD1 TRBJ2-3 TRBV25-1 CASSESSDRGITDTQYF TGTGCCAGCAGTGAATCTTCGGACAGGGGAATCACAGATACGCAGTATTTT
. . TRBJ1-2 TRBV29-1 CSVYTGLVYGYTF TGCAGCGTCTACACAGGGTTGGTCTATGGCTACACCTTC
. . TRBJ2-2 TRBV4-3 CASSQETRGELFF TGCGCCAGCAGCCAAGAGACAAGAGGGGAGCTGTTTTTT
few TRBD2 TRBJ2-7 TRBV11-2 CASSLTSGSIYEQYF TGTGCCAGCAGCTTGACTAGCGGGAGTATCTACGAGCAGTACTTC
. TRBD2 TRBJ2-7 TRBV5-1 CASSSDSGSSYEQYF TGCGCCAGCAGCTCGGACAGCGGGAGCTCCTACGAGCAGTACTTC
. . TRBJ2-2 TRBV13 CASSPQGLGTGELFF TGTGCCAGCAGCCCACAGGGTTTGGGCACCGGGGAGCTGTTTTTT
. . TRBJ2-7 TRBV15 CATSRDITPQAGYEQYF TGTGCCACCAGCAGAGATATAACGCCTCAGGCGGGCTACGAGCAGTACTTC
once . TRBJ2-1 TRBV7-2 CASSPSSGPINEQFF TGTGCCAGCAGCCCGTCCAGTGGGCCGATAAATGAGCAGTTCTTC
. . TRBJ1-3 TRBV5-4 CASSLGTPGPTGNTIYF TGTGCCAGCAGCTTGGGGACGCCGGGGCCGACTGGAAACACCATATATTTT
. . TRBJ2-7 TRBV11-3 CASSPGSSREQYF TGTGCCAGCAGCCCCGGGTCCTCAAGAGAGCAGTACTTC
once . TRBJ2-5 TRBV11-2 CASSLLGPPQETQYF TGTGCCAGCAGCTTACTGGGCCCTCCTCAAGAGACCCAGTACTTC
. . TRBJ1-5 TRBV7-8 CASSWANRAHSNQPQHF TGTGCCAGCAGCTGGGCAAACAGGGCCCATAGCAATCAGCCCCAGCATTTT
. TRBD1 TRBJ1-1 TRBV19 CASSGTGSYEAFF TGTGCCAGTAGTGGGACAGGATCATATGAAGCTTTCTTT
once TRBD1 TRBJ1-1 TRBV9 CASGRGQRAFF TGTGCCAGTGGGAGGGGGCAGCGAGCTTTCTTT
. . TRBJ1-2 TRBV6-5 CASSQTDSYGYTF TGTGCCAGCAGCCAGACAGACTCCTATGGCTACACCTTC
. . TRBJ2-5 TRBV5-1 CASKAWGPGETQYF TGCGCCAGCAAGGCGTGGGGCCCAGGGGAGACCCAGTACTTC
. TRBD1 TRBJ2-2 TRBV9 CASSRGQGSNTGELFF TGTGCCAGCAGTAGGGGACAGGGCTCAAACACCGGGGAGCTGTTTTTT
once . TRBJ1-4 TRBV6-5 CASSFRGGAMFF TGTGCCAGCAGTTTCCGGGGGGGGGCCATGTTTTTT
. . TRBJ2-2 TRBV28 CASSSIGGSQGLFF TGTGCCAGCAGTTCCATAGGGGGGTCTCAGGGGCTGTTTTTT
. . TRBJ1-1 TRBV10-3 CAISDEAGATEAFF TGTGCCATCAGTGATGAGGCAGGGGCCACTGAAGCTTTCTTT
. . TRBJ1-1 TRBV6-1 CATQTNTEAFF TGTGCCACACAGACGAACACTGAAGCTTTCTTT
. . TRBJ1-2 TRBV7-8 CASSLALAFNSPLANYGYTF TGTGCCAGCAGCTTAGCGCTGGCGTTTAATTCCCCCCTCGCTAACTATGGCTACACCTTC
. . TRBJ1-6 TRBV27 CASKSNGRNSPLHF TGTGCCAGCAAATCGAACGGTCGGAATTCACCCCTCCACTTT
. . TRBJ1-1 TRBV11-2 CASSLTRGRAEAFF TGTGCCAGCAGCTTAACGCGGGGACGGGCTGAAGCTTTCTTT
. TRBD1 TRBJ2-7 TRBV7-8 CASSSTTGNRDEQYF TGTGCCAGCAGCTCTACGACAGGGAATAGGGACGAGCAGTACTTC
. TRBD1 TRBJ1-1 TRBV6-1 CASPLAAGGTEAFF TGTGCCAGCCCCTTAGCCGCAGGGGGGACTGAAGCTTTCTTT
few . TRBJ2-3 TRBV28 CASSLSGSTDTQYF TGTGCCAGCAGTTTAAGCGGGAGCACAGATACGCAGTATTTT
. . TRBJ1-3 TRBV9 CASSQGSGNTIYF TGTGCCAGCAGCCAGGGATCAGGAAACACCATATATTTT
. . TRBJ2-7 TRBV2 CASSEETGIRYEQYF TGTGCCAGCAGTGAAGAAACAGGGATCAGGTACGAGCAGTACTTC
. . TRBJ2-3 TRBV27 CASRHSSGHGGDTQYF TGTGCCAGCAGACACTCAAGCGGGCATGGGGGAGATACGCAGTATTTT
. . TRBJ2-1 TRBV14 CASSQVVGNEQFF TGTGCCAGCAGCCAAGTGGTAGGGAATGAGCAGTTCTTC